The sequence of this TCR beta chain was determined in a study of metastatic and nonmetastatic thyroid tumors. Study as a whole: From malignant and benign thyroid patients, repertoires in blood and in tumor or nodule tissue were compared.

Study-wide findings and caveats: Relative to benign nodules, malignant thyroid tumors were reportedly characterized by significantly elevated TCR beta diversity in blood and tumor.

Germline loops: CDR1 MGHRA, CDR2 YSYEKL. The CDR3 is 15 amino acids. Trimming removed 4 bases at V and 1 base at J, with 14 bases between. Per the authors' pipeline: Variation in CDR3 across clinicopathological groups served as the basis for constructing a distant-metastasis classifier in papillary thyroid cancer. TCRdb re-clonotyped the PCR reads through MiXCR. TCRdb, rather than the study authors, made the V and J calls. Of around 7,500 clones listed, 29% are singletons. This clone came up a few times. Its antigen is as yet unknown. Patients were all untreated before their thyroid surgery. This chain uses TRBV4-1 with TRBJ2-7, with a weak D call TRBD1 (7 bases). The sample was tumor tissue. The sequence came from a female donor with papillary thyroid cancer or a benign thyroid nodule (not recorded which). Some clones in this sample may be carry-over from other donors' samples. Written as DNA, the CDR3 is TGCGCCAGCAGCCGCGGGACAGATACTTCCTACGAGCAGTACTTC. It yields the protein CASSRGTDTSYEQYF.